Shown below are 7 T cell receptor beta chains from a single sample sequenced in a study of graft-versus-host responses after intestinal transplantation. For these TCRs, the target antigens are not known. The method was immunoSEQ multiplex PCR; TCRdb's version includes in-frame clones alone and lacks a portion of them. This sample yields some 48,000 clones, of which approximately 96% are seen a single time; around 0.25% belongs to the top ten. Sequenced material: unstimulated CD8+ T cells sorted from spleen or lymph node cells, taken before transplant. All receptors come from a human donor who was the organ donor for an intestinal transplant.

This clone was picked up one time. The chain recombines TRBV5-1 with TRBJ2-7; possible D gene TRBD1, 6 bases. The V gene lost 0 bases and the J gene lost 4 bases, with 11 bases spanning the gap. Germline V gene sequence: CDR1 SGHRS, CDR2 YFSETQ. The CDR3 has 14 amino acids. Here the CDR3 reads CASSLGSGAYEQYF. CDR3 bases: TGCGCCAGCAGCTTGGGCTCAGGGGCTTACGAGCAGTACTTC.

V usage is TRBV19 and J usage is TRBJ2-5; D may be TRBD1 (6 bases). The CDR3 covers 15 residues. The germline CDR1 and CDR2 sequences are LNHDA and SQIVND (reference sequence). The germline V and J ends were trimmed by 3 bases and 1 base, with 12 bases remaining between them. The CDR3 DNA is TGTGCCAGTAGTATGGTCCGGGACACCCAAGAGACCCAGTACTTC. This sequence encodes CASSMVRDTQETQYF.

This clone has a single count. The CDR3 protein is CASSQGTGFNSPLHF. The CDR3, as DNA: TGTGCCAGCAGCCAAGGGACAGGGTTTAATTCACCCCTCCACTTT. The gene calls are TRBV14 and TRBJ1-6; TRBD1 matches 8 bases. Trimming removed 1 base from V and 6 bases from J; junction bases left unmatched: 2. Per the germline V gene, CDR1 is SGHDN and CDR2 is FVKESK. This CDR3 contains 15 residues.

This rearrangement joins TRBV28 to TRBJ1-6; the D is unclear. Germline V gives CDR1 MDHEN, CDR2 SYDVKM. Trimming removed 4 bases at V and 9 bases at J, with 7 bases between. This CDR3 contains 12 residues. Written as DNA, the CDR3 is TGTGCCAGCAGTTCTAAATCTTCACCCCTCCACTTT. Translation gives CASSSKSSPLHF.

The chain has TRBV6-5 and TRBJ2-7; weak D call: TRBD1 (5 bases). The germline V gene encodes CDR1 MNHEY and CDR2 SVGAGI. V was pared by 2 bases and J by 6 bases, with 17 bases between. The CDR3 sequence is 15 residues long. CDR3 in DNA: TGTGCCAGCAGTTACAGTCAAGGGGCTAGTACCGAGCAGTACTTC. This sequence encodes CASSYSQGASTEQYF.

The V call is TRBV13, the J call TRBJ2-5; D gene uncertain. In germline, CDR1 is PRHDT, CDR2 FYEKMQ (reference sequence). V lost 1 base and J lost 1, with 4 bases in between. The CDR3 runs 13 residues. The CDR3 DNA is TGTGCCAGCAGCTTAGAGGGCCAAGAGACCCAGTACTTC. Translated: CASSLEGQETQYF.

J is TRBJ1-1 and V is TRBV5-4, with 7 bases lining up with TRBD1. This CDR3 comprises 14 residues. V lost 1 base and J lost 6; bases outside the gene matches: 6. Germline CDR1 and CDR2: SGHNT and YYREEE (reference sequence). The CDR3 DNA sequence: TGTGCCAGCAGCTTGACAGGGGCCACCCCTGAAGCTTTCTTT. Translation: CASSLTGATPEAFF.